This T cell receptor beta chain stems from a study of T cell changes during pregnancy in multiple sclerosis. Profiling relied on immunoSEQ multiplex PCR, and the TCRdb table lists in-frame clones only, not all of them. The data contain 65,000 to 90,000 clones, roughly nine tenths of them singletons. CDR1 is SGHRS and CDR2 is YFSETQ in the germline V gene. Trimming cost V 5 bases and J 8 bases, with 17 bases left between them. The CDR3 runs to 15 residues. This TCR derives from a female donor in good health, serving as a control in a pregnancy study. Some clones in this sample may be carry-over from other donors' samples. The sequencing used PBMCs, collected in the first trimester of pregnancy. The J gene is TRBJ1-6, the V gene TRBV5-1; D call uncertain. The CDR3 bases are TGCGCCAGCAGGGAGGGCGAGTCAGGAGATTCACCCCTCCACTTT. Translation: CASREGESGDSPLHF.